The clone carrying this TCR beta chain was detected a few times. J lost 5 bases, V lost 6 bases, and 12 bases had no gene match. Germline V gene data show CDR1 as DFQATT and CDR2 as SNEGSKA (reference sequence). The CDR3 length is 14 residues. CD4+CD45RO+CD25- cells were isolated as memory CD4+ T cells. MiXCR was run by TCRdb on the 5' RACE reads, yielding one entry per CDR3 protein. The sample includes approximately 6,500 distinct CDR3 sequences, 35% to 45% seen only once; the top ten take around 4.8%. This clonotype was sampled from a female donor with breast cancer. Material: memory CD4+ T cells sorted from blood. This sample's subset: memory CD4+ T cells, CD4+CD45RO+CD25-. The J gene is TRBJ2-5, the V gene TRBV20-1; TRBD2 matches at 7 bases. The CDR3 loop reads CSATPTSREETQYF. CDR3 sequence (DNA): TGCAGTGCGACGCCGACTAGCCGTGAGGAGACCCAGTACTTC.